One sample yielded the 4 T cell receptor beta chains listed below, sequenced in a study of patients and donors after allogeneic stem cell transplantation (TCRdb year 2020). Libraries were constructed by RT-PCR. Sequencing instrument: NextSeq 550. The public reads were reprocessed in TCRdb via fastp at Q25 and MiXCR, keeping in-frame beta chains. Merged by CDR3 protein, the rows form single entries marked with the most common genes and DNA. Present in this sample are roughly 940,000 distinct CDR3 sequences, 18% of which were seen just once. The top ten clonotypes cover 5% to 7.5% of the sample. The sequenced sample was blood, either unsorted or a sorted T cell fraction (not recorded which). All receptors derive from a human donor who was either an allogeneic HSCT recipient or a stem cell or donor lymphocyte infusion donor (not recorded which). It is not recorded whose cells these are; they may come from a transplant donor.

V and J are TRBV10-2 and TRBJ1-2; D unresolved. Germline V gene sequence: CDR1 WSHSY, CDR2 SAAADI. V lost 6 bases and J lost 5, with 16 bases in between. The CDR3 totals 14 residues. DNA for the CDR3: TGCGCCAGCAGCCCTGGAATGGCAGAGTATGGCTACACCTTC. This encodes CASSPGMAEYGYTF.

This clonotype was found many times. The chain combines TRBV12-3 or TRBV12-4 with TRBJ1-2; 7 nucleotides align to TRBD1. The trim removed 7 bases at V and 1 base at J, leaving 12 bases unmatched. The CDR3 covers 16 residues. The CDR3 bases are TGTGCCAGCACCCAGGGGGGACAGCGACTTAACTATGGCTACACCTTC. This encodes CASTQGGQRLNYGYTF.

This clonotype has only a few counts. V usage is TRBV27 and J usage is TRBJ1-6, with D hard to call. V lost 10 bases to trimming and J lost 5 bases, with 21 bases between them. The CDR3 covers 16 residues. CDR1 is MNHEY, CDR2 SMNVEV, per germline (reference sequence). CDR3 bases: TGTGCCACCCGACCTGGAGGATTCGGACATAATTCACCCCTCCACTTT. Translation gives CATRPGGFGHNSPLHF.

Only a few counts were recorded for this clonotype. The CDR3 region is CSARFQFANYGYTF. In DNA form, the CDR3 reads TGCAGTGCTAGATTCCAGTTCGCCAACTATGGCTACACCTTC. The rearrangement links TRBV20-1 to TRBJ1-2; D gene uncertain. V lost 2 bases and J 2 bases, leaving 12 bases between the germline ends. Germline lookup yields CDR1 DFQATT and CDR2 SNEGSKA (reference sequence). The CDR3 totals 14 residues.